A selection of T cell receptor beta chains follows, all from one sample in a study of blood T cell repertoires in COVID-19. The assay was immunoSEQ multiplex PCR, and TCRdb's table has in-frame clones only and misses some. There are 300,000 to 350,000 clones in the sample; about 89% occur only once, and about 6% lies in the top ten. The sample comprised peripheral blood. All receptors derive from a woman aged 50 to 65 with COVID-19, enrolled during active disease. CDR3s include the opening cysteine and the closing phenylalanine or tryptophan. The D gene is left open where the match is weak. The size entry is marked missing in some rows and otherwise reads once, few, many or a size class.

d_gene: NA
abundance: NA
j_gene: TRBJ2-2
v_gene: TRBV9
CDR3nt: TGTGCCAGCAGCGCAAGAGGGGGACCGTCCGCCGGGGAGCTGTTTTTT
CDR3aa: CASSARGGPSAGELFF

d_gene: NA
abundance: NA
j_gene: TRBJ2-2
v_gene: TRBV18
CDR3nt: TGTGCCAGCTCCCCTTTCGGGGACACCGGGGAGCTGTTTTTT
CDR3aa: CASSPFGDTGELFF

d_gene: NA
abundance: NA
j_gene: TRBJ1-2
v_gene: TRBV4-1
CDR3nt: TGCGCCAGCAGCCAAGACCCCAGGGGTTATGGCTACACCTTC
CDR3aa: CASSQDPRGYGYTF

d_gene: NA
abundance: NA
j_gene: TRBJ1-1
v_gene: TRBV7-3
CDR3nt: TGTGCCAGCAGCTTAATCGCCAGTATGAACACTGAAGCTTTCTTT
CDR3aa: CASSLIASMNTEAFF

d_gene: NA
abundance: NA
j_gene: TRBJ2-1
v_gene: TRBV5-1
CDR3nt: TGCGCCAGCAGCCGTCGGCGGTATGATACCTACAATGAGCAGTTCTTC
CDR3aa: CASSRRRYDTYNEQFF

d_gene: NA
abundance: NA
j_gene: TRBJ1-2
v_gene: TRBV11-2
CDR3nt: TGTGCCAGCAGCTTAGTATATAGTGGCTACACCTTC
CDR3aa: CASSLVYSGYTF

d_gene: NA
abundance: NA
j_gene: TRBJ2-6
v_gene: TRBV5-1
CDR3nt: TGCGCCAGCAGCCCTGGTTGGGAGGGGGTGGCTGGGGCCAACGTCCTGACTTTC
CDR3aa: CASSPGWEGVAGANVLTF

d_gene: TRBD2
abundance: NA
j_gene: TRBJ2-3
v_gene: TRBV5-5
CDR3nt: TGTGCCAGCAGCATGGCGGGAGGGACAGATACGCAGTATTTT
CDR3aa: CASSMAGGTDTQYF

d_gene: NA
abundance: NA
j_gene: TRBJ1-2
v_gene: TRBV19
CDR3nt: TGTGCCAGTAGCCCGTACGAGGCCTATGGCTACACCTTC
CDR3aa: CASSPYEAYGYTF

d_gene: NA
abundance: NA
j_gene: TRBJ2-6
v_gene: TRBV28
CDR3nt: TGTGCCAGCGCCTACGGAGGCGGCTACTCTGGGGCCAACGTCCTGACTTTC
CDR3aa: CASAYGGGYSGANVLTF

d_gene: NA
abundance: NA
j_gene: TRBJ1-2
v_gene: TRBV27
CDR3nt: TGTGCCAGCAGTAGTAGGGACAACCCCTATGGCTACACCTTC
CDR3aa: CASSSRDNPYGYTF

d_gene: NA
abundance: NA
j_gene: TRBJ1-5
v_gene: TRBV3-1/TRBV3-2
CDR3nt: TGTGCCAGCAGCCCAACCGCGACACAGCCCCAGCATTTT
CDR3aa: CASSPTATQPQHF

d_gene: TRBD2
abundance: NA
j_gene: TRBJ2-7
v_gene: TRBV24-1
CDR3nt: TGTGCCACCAGTGACCCAACTAGCGGAGCCTACGAGCAGTACTTC
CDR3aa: CATSDPTSGAYEQYF

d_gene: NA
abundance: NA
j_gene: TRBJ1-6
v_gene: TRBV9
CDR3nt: TGTGCCAGCAGCGTATACAGTAATTCACCCCTCCACTTT
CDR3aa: CASSVYSNSPLHF

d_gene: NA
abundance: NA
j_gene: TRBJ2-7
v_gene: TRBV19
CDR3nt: TGTGCCAGTAGTATTATCGGGAGTTCCTACGAGCAGTACTTC
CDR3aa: CASSIIGSSYEQYF

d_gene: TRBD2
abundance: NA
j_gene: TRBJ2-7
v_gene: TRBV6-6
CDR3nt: TGTGCCAGCCGTAAGGGACTAGCGGGAGAAACGTACGAGCAGTACTTC
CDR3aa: CASRKGLAGETYEQYF

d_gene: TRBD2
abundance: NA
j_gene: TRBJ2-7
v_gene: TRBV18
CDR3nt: TGTGCCAGCTCACCCGTAGCGGGAGCGAAATACGAGCAGTACTTC
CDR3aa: CASSPVAGAKYEQYF

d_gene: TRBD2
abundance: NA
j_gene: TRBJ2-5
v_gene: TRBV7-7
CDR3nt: TGTGCCAGCAGCTTATCCCTAGCGGGAGGGGGGACCCAGTACTTC
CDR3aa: CASSLSLAGGGTQYF

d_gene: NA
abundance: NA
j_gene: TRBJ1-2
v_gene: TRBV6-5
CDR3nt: TGTGCCAGCAGTACACCGGGACTCGGCCGTGACACCTTC
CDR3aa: CASSTPGLGRDTF

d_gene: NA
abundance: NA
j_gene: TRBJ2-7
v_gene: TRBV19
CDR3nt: TGTGCCAGTACGAACAGGGCTAGAGACGAGCAGTACTTC
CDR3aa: CASTNRARDEQYF

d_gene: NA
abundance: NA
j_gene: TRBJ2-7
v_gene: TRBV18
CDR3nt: TGTGCCAGCTCACCCGGGACAACCAGGGACGAGCAGTACTTC
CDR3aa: CASSPGTTRDEQYF

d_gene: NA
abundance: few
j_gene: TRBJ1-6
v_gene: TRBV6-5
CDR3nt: TGTGCCAGCAGCCGAGGGAATTCACCCCTCCACTTT
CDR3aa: CASSRGNSPLHF

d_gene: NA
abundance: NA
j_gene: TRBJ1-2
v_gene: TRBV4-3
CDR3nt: TGCGCCAGCAGCCAAGATGAGCGGGGGGTTGGAGGCTACACCTTC
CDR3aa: CASSQDERGVGGYTF

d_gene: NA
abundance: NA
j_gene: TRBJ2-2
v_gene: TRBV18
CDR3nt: TGTGCCAGCTCACCCAAGGACACCGGCGGGGAGCTGTTTTTT
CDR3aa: CASSPKDTGGELFF

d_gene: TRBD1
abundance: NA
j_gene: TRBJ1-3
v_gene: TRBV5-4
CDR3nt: TGTGCCAGCAGCTTGCAGGGGGCAGGAAACACCATATATTTT
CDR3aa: CASSLQGAGNTIYF

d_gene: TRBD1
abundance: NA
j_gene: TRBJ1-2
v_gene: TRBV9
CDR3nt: TGTGCCAGCAGCGCCGGGACAGGGCCAAACTATGGCTACACCTTC
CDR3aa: CASSAGTGPNYGYTF

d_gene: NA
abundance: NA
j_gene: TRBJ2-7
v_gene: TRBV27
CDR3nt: TGTGCCAGCAGCCGCACCCAGGGACTCCGATACGAGCAGTACTTC
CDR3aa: CASSRTQGLRYEQYF

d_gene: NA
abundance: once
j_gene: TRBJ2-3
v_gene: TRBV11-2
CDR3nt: TGTGCCAGCAGCTTAGTCCGCAACTCCTGGGATACGCAGTATTTT
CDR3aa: CASSLVRNSWDTQYF

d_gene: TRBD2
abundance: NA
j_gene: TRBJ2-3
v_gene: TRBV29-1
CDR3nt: TGCAGCATCAAAGCGGGGGCAGATACGCAGTATTTT
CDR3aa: CSIKAGADTQYF

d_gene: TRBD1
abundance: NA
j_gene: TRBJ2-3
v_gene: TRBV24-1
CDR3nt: TGTGCCACCAGTGATCAGGGGGCAGGTTTTAATACGCAGTATTTT
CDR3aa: CATSDQGAGFNTQYF

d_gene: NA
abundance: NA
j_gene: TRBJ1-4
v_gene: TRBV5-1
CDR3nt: TGCGCCAGCAGCCCCACGACGGGGGGCGAAAAACTGTTTTTT
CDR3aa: CASSPTTGGEKLFF

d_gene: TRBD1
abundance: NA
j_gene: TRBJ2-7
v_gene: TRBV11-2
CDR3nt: TGTGCCAGCAGCTTAGGGGGACAGCTCGTGTCCTACGAGCAGTACTTC
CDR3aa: CASSLGGQLVSYEQYF

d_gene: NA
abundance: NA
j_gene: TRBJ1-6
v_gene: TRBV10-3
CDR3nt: TGTGCCATCAGTGAGTCAGTCGGTGGTTCACCCCTCCACTTT
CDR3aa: CAISESVGGSPLHF

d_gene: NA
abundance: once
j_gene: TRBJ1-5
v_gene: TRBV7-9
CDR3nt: TGTGCCAGCAGCGGAGTTGGTTCGGATCAGCCCCAGCATTTT
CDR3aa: CASSGVGSDQPQHF

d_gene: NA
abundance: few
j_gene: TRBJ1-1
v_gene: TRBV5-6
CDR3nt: TGTGCCAGCAGCCCAAGGCGGATCCGTGAAGCTTTCTTT
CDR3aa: CASSPRRIREAFF

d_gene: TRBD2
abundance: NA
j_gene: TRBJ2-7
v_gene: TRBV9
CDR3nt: TGTGCCAGCAGCCTCGGTGGTAGCGGGAGAAACTACGAGCAGTACTTC
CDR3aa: CASSLGGSGRNYEQYF

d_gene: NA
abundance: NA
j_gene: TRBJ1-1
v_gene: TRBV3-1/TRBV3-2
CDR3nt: TGTGCCAGCAGCCAAGGAGTGAGGGGGACTGAAGCTTTCTTT
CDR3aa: CASSQGVRGTEAFF

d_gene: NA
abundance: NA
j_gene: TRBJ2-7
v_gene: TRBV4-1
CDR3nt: TGCGCCAGCAGCCAAGACAGGGTTAGCTACGAGCAGTACTTC
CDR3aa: CASSQDRVSYEQYF

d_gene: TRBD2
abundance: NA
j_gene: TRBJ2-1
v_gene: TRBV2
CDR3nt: TGTGCCAGCAGTTCTAGCGGAGAGCAGTTCTTC
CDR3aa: CASSSSGEQFF

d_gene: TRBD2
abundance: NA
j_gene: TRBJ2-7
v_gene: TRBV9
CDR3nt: TGTGCCAGCAGCACCCGCCGGACTAGCGGGATCTACGAGCAGTACTTC
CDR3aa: CASSTRRTSGIYEQYF

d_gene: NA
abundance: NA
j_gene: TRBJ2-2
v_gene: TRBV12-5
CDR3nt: TGTGCTAGTGGTTCCGCCCTCTGGGGGGGCAACACCGGGGAGCTGTTTTTT
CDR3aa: CASGSALWGGNTGELFF

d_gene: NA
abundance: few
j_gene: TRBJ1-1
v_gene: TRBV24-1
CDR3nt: TGTGCCACCAGTGATTTGCTCCCGGGGACTGAAGCTTTCTTT
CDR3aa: CATSDLLPGTEAFF

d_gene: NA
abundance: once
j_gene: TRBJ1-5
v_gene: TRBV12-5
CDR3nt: TGTGCTAGTGGTTCCCTTCCTTCAGGAAGCAATCAGCCCCAGCATTTT
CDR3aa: CASGSLPSGSNQPQHF

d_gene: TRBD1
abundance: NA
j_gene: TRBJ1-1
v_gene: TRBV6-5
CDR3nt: TGTGCCACGGACAGGGTGGGGGTCACTGAAGCTTTCTTT
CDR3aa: CATDRVGVTEAFF

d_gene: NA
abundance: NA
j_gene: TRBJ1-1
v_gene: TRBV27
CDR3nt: TGTGCCAGCAGCCTGACAGTGAACACTGAAGCTTTCTTT
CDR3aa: CASSLTVNTEAFF

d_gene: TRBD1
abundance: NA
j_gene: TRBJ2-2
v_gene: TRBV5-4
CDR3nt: TGTGCCAGCAGCTTCCGACAGGGGAACACCGGGGAGCTGTTTTTT
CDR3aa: CASSFRQGNTGELFF

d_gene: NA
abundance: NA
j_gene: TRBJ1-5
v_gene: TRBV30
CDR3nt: TGTGCCTGGAGTGTAGGAGGAGCCAATCAGCCCCAGCATTTT
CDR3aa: CAWSVGGANQPQHF

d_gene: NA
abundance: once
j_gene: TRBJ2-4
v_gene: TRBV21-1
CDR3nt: TGTGCCAGCCCGGTTCGTGCGGGGAAGCTAGCCAAAAACATTCAGTACTTC
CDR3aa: CASPVRAGKLAKNIQYF